This entry lists 13 T cell receptor beta chains sequenced from one sample in a study of human T cells and chemical hapten exposure. TCRdb used MiXCR to reprocess the RACE reads, holding one entry per CDR3 protein. In the table there are roughly 250,000 distinct CDR3 sequences, roughly 8.9% of which are singletons. Time point meaning: pre-sensitization, week 0. The treatment was: therapeutic diphenylcyclopropenone sensitization with weekly scalp DPC. The sequencing here drew on whole blood, taken in connection with sensitization to the hapten diphenylcyclopropenone (DPC). The receptors stem from a woman in her thirties or forties with alopecia areata. Some clones in this sample may be carry-over from other donors' samples.

The chain is built from TRBV5-1 and TRBJ2-1; 9 nucleotides match TRBD1. The CDR3 spans 15 residues. From germline, CDR1 is SGHRS and CDR2 YFSETQ. The junction had 5 bases not matched to a gene; V was cut back by 5 bases and J by 2 bases. CDR3 DNA sequence: TGCGCCAGCAGTTCATACAGGGGGCCCTACAATGAGCAGTTCTTC. This codes for CASSSYRGPYNEQFF. Filled out from reference TRBV5-1 and TRBJ2-1, the complete variable domain reads KAGVTQTPRYLIKTRGQQVTLSCSPISGHRSVSWYQQTPGQGLQFLFEYFSETQRNKGNFPGRFSGRQFSNSRSEMNVSTLELGDSALYLCASSSYRGPYNEQFFGPGTRLTVL.

The V call is TRBV5-1, the J call TRBJ2-7; 8 bases are a match to TRBD2. Germline CDR1 and CDR2: SGHRS and YFSETQ. Trimming took 0 bases from V and 6 from J; bases not matched to a gene: 8. CDR3 length: 15 amino acids. In DNA form, the CDR3 reads TGCGCCAGCAGCTTGGATACTAGCGGCCTTCGCGAGCAGTACTTC. Its translation: CASSLDTSGLREQYF.

CDR3 in DNA: TGTGCCAGCTCACAACAGGAGAGCTCCTACGAGCAGTACTTC. It codes for CASSQQESSYEQYF. This rearrangement joins TRBV18 to TRBJ2-7; possibly TRBD1 for D (5 bases). Trimming took 4 bases from V and 0 from J, leaving 10 bases between them. The CDR3 sequence is 14 residues long. Germline V gives CDR1 KGHSH, CDR2 LQKENI.

This clonotype was seen more than once but under ten times. J is TRBJ1-1 and V is TRBV15; D remains ambiguous. The germline V gene has CDR1 LNHNV and CDR2 YYDKDF (reference sequence). The germline V and J ends were trimmed by 5 bases and 1 base, with 11 bases remaining between them. This CDR3 spans 14 amino acids. The CDR3 reads CATSPPGPNTEAFF. The CDR3 DNA sequence: TGTGCCACCAGCCCCCCTGGGCCGAACACTGAAGCTTTCTTT.

This clonotype appeared a few times. The rearrangement uses TRBV11-2 and TRBJ2-1; the match to TRBD2 covers 11 bases. Germline V gene data show CDR1 as SGHAT and CDR2 as FQNNGV. The CDR3 runs 16 residues. Trimming took 5 bases from V and 5 from J; bases not matched to a gene: 8. The DNA for the CDR3 is TGTGCCAGCAGCCGCCTAGCGGGAGGAAGGAACAATGAGCAGTTCTTC. Protein product: CASSRLAGGRNNEQFF.

The gene calls are TRBV12-3 or TRBV12-4 and TRBJ2-5; 12 bases are a match to TRBD1. J was trimmed by 5 bases and V by 7 bases; bases with no gene match: 8. CDR3 length equals 15 residues. In nucleotides, the CDR3 is TGTGCCAGCACCGGGGACAGGGGGCGGAGGGAGACCCAGTACTTC. It translates to CASTGDRGRRETQYF.

Concerning this clonotype: An end of the junction does not agree with germline; a read error may underlie this. The chain combines TRBV5-1 with TRBJ1-4; 8 bases line up with TRBD1. CDR1 SGHRS and CDR2 YFSETQ come from the germline V gene. The CDR3 is made up of 16 amino acids. The CDR3 loop reads CANSNTPGQEAKKLFF. The CDR3, as DNA: TGCGCCAACAGCAACACACCGGGACAGGAGGCGAAAAAACTGTTTTTT.

This chain joins TRBV6-5 and TRBJ2-3; weak D call: TRBD2 (5 bases). Trimming stripped 2 bases from V and 3 bases from J, with 6 bases between. The CDR3 sequence is 13 residues long. Germline V gene sequence: CDR1 MNHEY, CDR2 SVGAGI. CDR3 nucleotide sequence: TGTGCCAGCAGTTACCCGGGAACAGATACGCAGTATTTT. Encoded protein: CASSYPGTDTQYF.

This clonotype was seen only a few times. The chain links TRBV4-1 to TRBJ2-4; 7 nucleotides align to TRBD1. The germline V gene has CDR1 MGHRA and CDR2 YSYEKL. The CDR3 has 16 amino acids. V lost 2 bases to trimming and J lost 0 bases; unmatched junction nucleotides: 4. The CDR3 loop is CASSQLNRGAKNIQYF. The CDR3 bases are TGCGCCAGCAGCCAACTGAACAGGGGAGCCAAAAACATTCAGTACTTC.

This clonotype has a handful of counts. The gene calls are TRBV5-1 and TRBJ2-3; the D is unclear. Germline V gene sequence: CDR1 SGHRS, CDR2 YFSETQ. V was shortened by 6 bases and J by 5 bases, with 16 bases between the two germline ends. The CDR3 contains 14 residues. CDR3 residues: CASKPTGKQDTQYF. For the CDR3, the DNA is TGCGCCAGCAAGCCAACCGGTAAACAAGATACGCAGTATTTT.

The chain couples TRBV29-1 to TRBJ1-1, with D hard to call. There are 11 residues in the CDR3. CDR1 is SQVTM, CDR2 ANQGSEA, per germline. Trimming took 6 bases from V and 2 from J, leaving 7 bases between them. For the CDR3, the DNA is TGCAGCGTGGGAGCTAACACTGAAGCTTTCTTT. Translation gives CSVGANTEAFF.

The chain uses TRBV10-3 and TRBJ2-3, with 7 bases identical to TRBD1. The CDR3 consists of 14 residues. V lost 5 bases to trimming and J lost 2 bases; unmatched junction nucleotides: 4. Germline CDR1 and CDR2: ENHRY and SYGVKD. The CDR3 DNA follows: TGTGCCATCAGTCAGACAGGGTCCACAGATACGCAGTATTTT. It yields the protein CAISQTGSTDTQYF.

The gene calls are TRBV30 and TRBJ2-1; 7 nucleotides line up with TRBD1. CDR1 and CDR2 from the germline V gene are GTSNPN and SVGIG (reference sequence). CDR3 length equals 13 residues. The V and J ends lost 3 bases and 7 bases, in that order; junction bases with no gene match: 6. CDR3 nucleotide sequence: TGTGCCTGGAGAGGGGGCCCTGGGAATGAGCAGTTCTTC. Amino acids: CAWRGGPGNEQFF.